The 4 T cell receptor beta chains below come from one sample, sequenced in a study of cytomegalovirus exposure and HLA in healthy donors. In the PCR, 60 Vbeta and 13 Jbeta primers were used. TCRdb keeps only in-frame clones here, not all; method: immunoSEQ multiplex PCR. The data hold 150,000 to 200,000 clones, with about four fifths observed a single time. The material sequenced was PBMCs. The receptor set was obtained from a woman between 50 and 59 years old in good health and CMV-seronegative.

This clone was detected only a few times. The genes are TRBV4-3 and TRBJ1-2, with D tentatively TRBD1 (5 bases). The V and J ends lost 1 base and 6 bases respectively, with 15 bases between them. Germline CDR1 and CDR2: LGHNA and YSLEER. CDR3 length equals 15 residues. The CDR3 DNA reads TGCGCCAGCAGCCAAGTCAGGACACCGAGTCATGGCTACACCTTC. This encodes CASSQVRTPSHGYTF.

The rearrangement links TRBV27 to TRBJ2-6; D unresolved. The CDR3 has 18 amino acids. Trimming cost V 4 bases and J 0 bases, with 16 bases left between them. Germline V gene lookup returns CDR1 MNHEY and CDR2 SMNVEV (reference sequence). The CDR3 DNA reads as TGTGCCAGCAGTTCCTCGACGGGTCGAGGCTCTGGGGCCAACGTCCTGACTTTC. Protein: CASSSSTGRGSGANVLTF. Looking up the rest from reference TRBV27 and TRBJ2-6 gives the full variable domain: EAQVTQNPRYLITVTGKKLTVTCSQNMNHEYMSWYRQDPGLGLRQIYYSMNVEVTDKGDVPEGYKVSRKEKRNFPLILESPSPNQTSLYFCASSSSTGRGSGANVLTFGAGSRLTVL.

The rearrangement uses TRBV19 and TRBJ2-5; 8 bases align to TRBD2. The germline CDR1 and CDR2 sequences are LNHDA and SQIVND (reference sequence). V dropped 3 bases and J dropped 2; count of bases not matched to a gene: 5. This CDR3 region has 15 residues. The CDR3 protein is CASSIRGGKQETQYF. CDR3 in DNA: TGTGCCAGTAGTATTCGCGGGGGGAAACAAGAGACCCAGTACTTC.

The V gene is TRBV5-1, the J gene TRBJ2-7; TRBD2 agrees at 7 bases. J was trimmed by 3 bases and V by 3 bases; bases with no gene match: 0. Germline V gene lookup returns CDR1 SGHRS and CDR2 YFSETQ. The CDR3 is 12 residues long. The CDR3: CASSWEGYEQYF. The CDR3 DNA sequence: TGCGCCAGCAGCTGGGAGGGCTACGAGCAGTACTTC. The full variable domain, with the rest looked up from reference TRBV5-1 and TRBJ2-7, is KAGVTQTPRYLIKTRGQQVTLSCSPISGHRSVSWYQQTPGQGLQFLFEYFSETQRNKGNFPGRFSGRQFSNSRSEMNVSTLELGDSALYLCASSWEGYEQYFGPGTRLTVT.